The rows below give T cell receptor beta chains drawn from one sample of a study of blood T cell repertoires in COVID-19. Some clones are missing from TCRdb's copy, which holds only in-frame ones; the method was immunoSEQ multiplex PCR. The table includes about 280,000 clones, just under 90% detected once. Sequenced: peripheral blood. These receptors originate from a woman in her 30s with COVID-19, enrolled during active disease. Both conserved end residues are part of each CDR3. A D gene is named only where the DNA matches it firmly. Size is omitted from some rows. Given values are once, few, many or a class for expanded clones.

NA TRBJ2-3 17 TRBV10-3 TRBD2 TGTGCCATCAGTGAGTCCGGCGGGGGGTTTGTCACAGATACGCAGTATTTT CAISESGGGFVTDTQYF
NA TRBJ1-2 14 TRBV7-8 NA TGTGCCAGCAGCCCTGGCGGCGTCGGCTATGGCTACACCTTC CASSPGGVGYGYTF
NA TRBJ2-3 14 TRBV19 TRBD1 TGTGCCAGTACCCGGGACAGAGACACCCATACGCAGTATTTT CASTRDRDTHTQYF
NA TRBJ2-3 14 TRBV10-3 NA TGTGCCATCAGATTCAAGGAGGGCACAGATACGCAGTATTTT CAIRFKEGTDTQYF
NA TRBJ1-1 14 TRBV27 TRBD1 TGTGCCAGCTCACGGACAGGGGTGAGGACTGAAGCTTTCTTT CASSRTGVRTEAFF
NA TRBJ1-1 13 TRBV29-1 NA TGCAGCGCCGTCTGGGGTTCGGGGACTGAAGCTTTCTTT CSAVWGSGTEAFF
NA TRBJ2-5 15 TRBV10-2 TRBD2 TGCGCCAGCTTTAGCGGGGCCGACTACCAAGAGACCCAGTACTTC CASFSGADYQETQYF
NA TRBJ1-4 17 TRBV6-1 TRBD1 TGTGCCAGCAGTGAATTTCAGACAGGGCTTGGTAATGAAAAACTGTTTTTT CASSEFQTGLGNEKLFF
NA TRBJ2-5 10 TRBV20-1 NA TGCAGTGCTAGCGGGAAGACCCAGTACTTC CSASGKTQYF
NA TRBJ1-2 14 TRBV5-1 NA TGCGCCAGCAGCTCGGGGCAGACAGGCTATGGCTACACCTTC CASSSGQTGYGYTF
NA TRBJ1-1 13 TRBV2 NA TGTGCCAGCAGTGATTCCGGGAACACTGAAGCTTTCTTT CASSDSGNTEAFF
once TRBJ2-1 12 TRBV10-3 NA TGTGCCATCAGTGGGAGCTACAATGAGCAGTTCTTC CAISGSYNEQFF
once TRBJ1-5 14 TRBV19 NA TGTGCCAGTAGTACTTGGACAGGCAATCAGCCCCAGCATTTT CASSTWTGNQPQHF
NA TRBJ2-7 12 TRBV5-5 NA TGTGCCAGCAGCTTTGACACCTACGAGCAGTACTTC CASSFDTYEQYF
NA TRBJ2-7 14 TRBV9 TRBD1 TGTGCCAGCAGCGCCCTGACAGGGGGATACGAGCAGTACTTC CASSALTGGYEQYF
NA TRBJ1-1 14 TRBV5-1 NA TGCGCCAGCAGCCGGGAGGGAGGGAACACTGAAGCTTTCTTT CASSREGGNTEAFF
NA TRBJ1-2 15 TRBV4-1 NA TGCGCCAGCAGACAAGATACACAGGGACGCTATGGCTACACCTTC CASRQDTQGRYGYTF
NA TRBJ1-2 13 TRBV5-1 TRBD1 TGCGCCAGCAGCTTGGCGGGACAGGTTCCCTACACCTTC CASSLAGQVPYTF
NA TRBJ1-2 13 TRBV19 NA TGTGCCAGTAGTCCCCCGGGGTTGGTTGGCTACACCTTC CASSPPGLVGYTF
NA TRBJ1-1 13 TRBV27 NA TGTGCCAGCAGTCGGACAGACGACACTGAAGCTTTCTTT CASSRTDDTEAFF
NA TRBJ1-1 13 TRBV7-9 NA TGTGCCAGCAGCGCCCCCGGGAACACTGAAGCTTTCTTT CASSAPGNTEAFF
NA TRBJ2-7 15 TRBV3-1/TRBV3-2 NA TGTGCCAGCAGCCCCTATTGGGGAGGAGCCTACGAGCAGTACTTC CASSPYWGGAYEQYF
NA TRBJ2-7 14 TRBV7-9 NA TGTGCCAGCAGCTTATCCAGGGACTCCTACGAGCAGTACTTC CASSLSRDSYEQYF
NA TRBJ2-5 17 TRBV5-6 NA TGTGCCAGCAGCTTGCCCCTAAGGCGGGACGGACAAGAGACCCAGTACTTC CASSLPLRRDGQETQYF
NA TRBJ1-4 12 TRBV7-9 NA TGTGCCAGCAGCACCACAGGGCCAAAACTGTTTTTT CASSTTGPKLFF
once TRBJ1-5 15 TRBV28 NA TGTGCCAGCAGTTTCCCCTGGGTCGGGAATCAGCCCCAGCATTTT CASSFPWVGNQPQHF
NA TRBJ2-1 16 TRBV7-9 TRBD2 TGTGCCAGCAGCCCGAGCGGGGTAAGCTCCTACAATGAGCAGTTCTTC CASSPSGVSSYNEQFF
NA TRBJ1-3 15 TRBV5-6 NA TGTGCCAGCAGCTTCCGGGGGGCACAAGGAAACACCATATATTTT CASSFRGAQGNTIYF
NA TRBJ2-5 16 TRBV4-1 NA TGCGCCAGCGAGTTCAGGAAGTCCGGGACTCAAGAGACCCAGTACTTC CASEFRKSGTQETQYF
NA TRBJ2-5 10 TRBV20-1 NA TGCAGTGACCAACAGAATGTCCAGTACTTC CSDQQNVQYF
NA TRBJ1-4 17 TRBV5-8 TRBD1 TGTGCCAGCAGCTACTTACCGGGACAGGGACCGAATGAAAAACTGTTTTTT CASSYLPGQGPNEKLFF
NA TRBJ1-3 14 TRBV11-2 NA TGTGCCAGCAGCTTCAGGAACTCTGGAAACACCATATATTTT CASSFRNSGNTIYF
NA TRBJ1-2 15 TRBV4-1 NA TGCGCCAGCAGCCAGGTGCCAGGGGCAGTCTATGGCTACACCTTC CASSQVPGAVYGYTF
NA TRBJ1-2 14 TRBV6-5 NA TGTGCCAGCACCGACATGGCGGGGAGCTATGGCTACACCTTC CASTDMAGSYGYTF
once TRBJ2-4 12 TRBV3-1/TRBV3-2 TRBD2 TGTGCCAGCAGCCAACTGAGGGGACTAAAGTACTTC CASSQLRGLKYF
NA TRBJ1-2 14 TRBV6-5 NA TGTGCCAGCAGCAGCCCAGGGGTTGGGTATGGCTACACCTTC CASSSPGVGYGYTF
NA TRBJ1-5 13 TRBV4-2 NA TGTGCCAGCAGCCAAGATATCTCCGCGGTAAGGCATTTT CASSQDISAVRHF
once TRBJ1-6 16 TRBV7-9 NA TGTGCCAGCAGCTTAAAGGGGAACAATAATAATTCACCCCTCCACTTT CASSLKGNNNNSPLHF
NA TRBJ2-5 13 TRBV12-3/TRBV12-4 NA TGTGCCAGCAGTTTTAACAGCCAAGAGACCCAGTACTTC CASSFNSQETQYF
NA TRBJ1-4 16 TRBV28 TRBD1 TGTGCCAGCAGTTTAGGGGGGACAGGGGGTAGGGAAAAACTGTTTTTT CASSLGGTGGREKLFF
NA TRBJ1-2 15 TRBV4-1 NA TGCGCCAGCAGCCAAGTAAGGGAGCCTAACTATGGCTACACCTTC CASSQVREPNYGYTF
NA TRBJ2-7 12 TRBV10-3 NA TGTGCCATCAGTGACCGGGTCGGCGAGCAGTACTTC CAISDRVGEQYF
NA TRBJ1-2 12 TRBV19 NA TGTGCCAGTAGTATAGCGGGATTTAGCTACACCTTC CASSIAGFSYTF
NA TRBJ1-2 15 TRBV7-9 NA TGTGCCAGCAGCACATCTCAGGGTGGGAACTATGGCTACACCTTC CASSTSQGGNYGYTF
NA TRBJ2-3 14 TRBV27 NA TGTGCCAGCTCCGACAGGTTCTCCACAGATACGCAGTATTTT CASSDRFSTDTQYF
once TRBJ2-2 16 TRBV7-2 NA TGTGCCAGCAGCCCCCCCGGGGGTACTCTCACCGGGGAGCTGTTTTTT CASSPPGGTLTGELFF
NA TRBJ2-1 13 TRBV2 NA TGTGCCAGCAGCGGGGGGCCACGCAGTGAGCAGTTCTTC CASSGGPRSEQFF
NA TRBJ1-2 15 TRBV27 NA TGTGCCAGCAGTTTATCACCCAGGGTCGGCTATGGCTACACCTTC CASSLSPRVGYGYTF
NA TRBJ2-3 13 TRBV2 NA TGTGCCACCGGTTGGAGGGAGGTAGATACGCAGTATTTT CATGWREVDTQYF
NA TRBJ2-7 15 TRBV19 NA TGTGCCAGTAGTATCTCGTGGGGCACGTCCTACGAGCAGTACTTC CASSISWGTSYEQYF
NA TRBJ1-2 12 TRBV7-8 NA TGTGCCAGCAGCTTAGTGTGGGAGGGCTACACCTTC CASSLVWEGYTF
NA TRBJ1-4 16 TRBV5-4 TRBD1 TGTGCCAGCAGCTTGGCAGGGGGCGCAACTAATGAAAAACTGTTTTTT CASSLAGGATNEKLFF
NA TRBJ2-1 15 TRBV7-9 TRBD2 TGTGCCAGCAGCTTCCTAGCGGGGGGCCACGTGGCGCAGTTCTTC CASSFLAGGHVAQFF
few TRBJ2-7 13 TRBV3-1/TRBV3-2 TRBD2 TGTGCCAGCAGCCAAGGGAGAAGCGGGGGCCTTAACTTC CASSQGRSGGLNF
once TRBJ2-1 17 TRBV7-6 TRBD2 TGTGCCAGCAGCTCATACCTTCTAGCGGGGGATCACAATGAGCAGTTCTTC CASSSYLLAGDHNEQFF
NA TRBJ2-4 15 TRBV28 TRBD2 TGTGCCATCACCGGGACTAGACGTACCAAAAACATTCAGTACTTC CAITGTRRTKNIQYF
NA TRBJ2-1 15 TRBV6-6 TRBD2 TGTGCCAGCAAACCTAGCGGGGGGGCGCACAATGAGCAGTTCTTC CASKPSGGAHNEQFF